The TCR beta chain under discussion was sequenced for a study of T cell responses to AZD1222 COVID-19 vaccine. About the research overall: Second doses that came at about 4 or about 12 weeks were put together.

This CDR3 has 12 amino acids. CDR1 SQVTM and CDR2 ANQGSEA come from the germline V gene. Trimming took 7 bases from V and 7 from J, leaving 16 bases between them. The study, taken as a whole, reports: Unmutated variant regions reportedly attract nearly half of all spike-specific TCRs. In all cases, repertoires were sampled only after the peak T cell response.

Clones were sequenced by immunoSEQ multiplex PCR, and TCRdb holds only the in-frame ones, with some missing. The sample carries approximately 98,000 clones, just over 85% recorded once. With regard to this clone: The antigen is undetermined.

V and J are TRBV29-1 and TRBJ1-1, with D possibly being TRBD1 (6 bases). This TCR was recovered from an adult in good health. The specimen comprised peripheral blood, sampled on day 0 of AZD1222 vaccination. CDR3 region: CSAGGPGNEAFF. As DNA, the CDR3 is TGCAGCGCTGGGGGGCCAGGGAATGAAGCTTTCTTT.